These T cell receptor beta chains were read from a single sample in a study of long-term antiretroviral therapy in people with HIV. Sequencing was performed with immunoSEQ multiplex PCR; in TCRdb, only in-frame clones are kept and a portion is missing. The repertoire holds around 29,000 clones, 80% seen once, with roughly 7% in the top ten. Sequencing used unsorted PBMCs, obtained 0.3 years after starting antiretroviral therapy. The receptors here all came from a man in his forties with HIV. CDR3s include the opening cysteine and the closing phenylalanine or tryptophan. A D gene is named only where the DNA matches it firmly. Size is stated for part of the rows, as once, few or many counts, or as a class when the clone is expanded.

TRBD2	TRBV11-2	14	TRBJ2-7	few	CASSTPFMGGEQYF	TGTGCCAGCAGCACCCCGTTCATGGGGGGGGAGCAGTACTTC
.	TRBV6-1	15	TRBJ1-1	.	CASRPVGDMNTEAFF	TGTGCCAGCAGGCCGGTGGGGGATATGAACACTGAAGCTTTCTTT
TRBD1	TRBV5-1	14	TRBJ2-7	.	CASSPTGTGVEQYF	TGCGCCAGCAGCCCAACCGGGACAGGGGTCGAGCAGTACTTC
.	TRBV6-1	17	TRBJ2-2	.	CASSQGPGGGYTGELFF	TGTGCCAGCAGTCAAGGCCCAGGGGGGGGCTACACCGGGGAGCTGTTTTTT
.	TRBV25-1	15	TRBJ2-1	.	CASRQQGWKINEQFF	TGTGCCAGCAGGCAACAGGGTTGGAAAATTAATGAGCAGTTCTTC
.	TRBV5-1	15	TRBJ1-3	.	CASSLDLRTGNTIYF	TGCGCCAGCAGCCTCGATTTAAGGACTGGAAACACCATATATTTT
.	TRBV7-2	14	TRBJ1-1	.	CASSSRGRSTEAFF	TGTGCCAGCAGCTCCAGGGGAAGGAGCACTGAAGCTTTCTTT
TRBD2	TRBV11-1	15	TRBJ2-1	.	CASSASGGFYNEQFF	TGTGCCAGCAGCGCTAGCGGGGGGTTCTACAATGAGCAGTTCTTC
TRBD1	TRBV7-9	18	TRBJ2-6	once	CAVSSGTGESSGANVLTF	TGTGCCGTATCGTCCGGGACAGGGGAGAGCTCTGGGGCCAACGTCCTGACTTTC
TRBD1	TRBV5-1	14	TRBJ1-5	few	CASSPQGGSQPQHF	TGCGCCAGCAGTCCACAGGGGGGATCTCAGCCCCAGCATTTT
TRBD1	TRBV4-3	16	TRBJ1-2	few	CASSQDLKGGLYGYTF	TGCGCCAGCAGCCAAGATCTTAAAGGGGGCCTTTATGGCTACACCTTC
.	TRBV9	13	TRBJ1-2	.	CASSVGGVYGYTF	TGTGCCAGCAGCGTGGGAGGTGTCTATGGCTACACCTTC
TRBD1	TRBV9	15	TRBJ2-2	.	CASSTGTGGTGELFF	TGTGCCAGCAGCACCGGGACAGGGGGCACCGGGGAGCTGTTTTTT
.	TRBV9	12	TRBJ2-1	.	CASSASYNEQFF	TGTGCCAGCAGCGCTAGCTACAATGAGCAGTTCTTC
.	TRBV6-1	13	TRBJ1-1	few	CASNKQGSTEAFF	TGTGCCAGCAATAAACAGGGAAGCACTGAAGCTTTCTTT
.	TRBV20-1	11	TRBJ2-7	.	CSATESYEQYF	TGCAGTGCTACCGAGTCCTACGAGCAGTACTTC
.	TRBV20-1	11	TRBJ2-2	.	CSAINSQRLFF	TGCAGTGCTATCAATTCACAGCGGCTGTTTTTT
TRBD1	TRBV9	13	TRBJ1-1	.	CASGRGMNTEAFF	TGTGCCAGCGGCAGGGGGATGAACACTGAAGCTTTCTTT
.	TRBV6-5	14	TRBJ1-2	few	CASSYLTRGGGYTF	TGTGCCAGCAGTTACCTCACACGGGGGGGTGGCTACACCTTC
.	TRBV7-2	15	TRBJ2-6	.	CASSFGGAGANVLTF	TGTGCCAGCAGCTTCGGGGGCGCAGGGGCCAACGTCCTGACTTTC
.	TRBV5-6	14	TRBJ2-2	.	CASSLTVITGELFF	TGTGCCAGCAGCTTGACAGTAATCACCGGGGAGCTGTTTTTT
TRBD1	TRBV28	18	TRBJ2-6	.	CASSFPGTDFSGANVLTF	TGTGCCAGCAGTTTCCCAGGGACAGATTTCTCTGGGGCCAACGTCCTGACTTTC
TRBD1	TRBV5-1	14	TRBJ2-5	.	CASSFDRGQETQYF	TGCGCCAGCAGCTTTGACAGGGGCCAAGAGACCCAGTACTTC
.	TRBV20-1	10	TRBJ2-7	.	CSAWRTEQYF	TGCAGTGCTTGGAGGACCGAGCAGTACTTC
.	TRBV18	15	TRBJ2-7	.	CASSPAWGRENEQYF	TGTGCCAGCTCACCAGCTTGGGGCAGGGAAAACGAGCAGTACTTC
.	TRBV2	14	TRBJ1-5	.	CASRQTGYNQPQHF	TGTGCCAGCAGGCAGACAGGTTACAATCAGCCCCAGCATTTT
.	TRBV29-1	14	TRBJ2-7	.	CSVEDGGGGGEQYF	TGCAGCGTTGAAGATGGTGGGGGTGGAGGCGAGCAGTACTTC
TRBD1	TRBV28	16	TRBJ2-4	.	CASSSVGTGTKNIQYF	TGTGCCAGCAGCTCTGTAGGGACAGGGACCAAAAACATTCAGTACTTC
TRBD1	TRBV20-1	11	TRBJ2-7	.	CSARTGGEQYF	TGCAGTGCAAGGACAGGGGGTGAGCAGTACTTC
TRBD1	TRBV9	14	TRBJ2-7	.	CASSGGTGASEQYF	TGTGCCAGCAGCGGGGGGACAGGGGCCTCCGAGCAGTACTTC
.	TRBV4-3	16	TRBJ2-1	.	CASSQAGLSSYNEQFF	TGCGCCAGCAGCCAAGCCGGGCTTAGCTCCTACAATGAGCAGTTCTTC
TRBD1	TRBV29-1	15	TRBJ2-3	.	CSVDLQGTLADTQYF	TGCAGCGTTGACCTACAGGGGACCTTGGCCGATACGCAGTATTTT
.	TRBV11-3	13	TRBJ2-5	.	CASSLPGEETQYF	TGTGCCAGCAGCTTGCCAGGGGAAGAGACCCAGTACTTC
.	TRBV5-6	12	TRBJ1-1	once	CASSLEGLGAFF	TGTGCCAGCAGCTTGGAAGGTCTTGGAGCTTTCTTT
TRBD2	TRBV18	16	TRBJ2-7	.	CASQPGLAGPSYEQYF	TGTGCCAGCCAACCAGGACTAGCGGGTCCTTCCTACGAGCAGTACTTC
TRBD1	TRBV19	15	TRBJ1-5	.	CASSRDRGNNQPQHF	TGTGCCAGTAGCCGGGACAGGGGGAACAATCAGCCCCAGCATTTT
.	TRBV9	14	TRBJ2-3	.	CASSVDHRADTQYF	TGTGCCAGCAGCGTAGACCACCGTGCAGATACGCAGTATTTT
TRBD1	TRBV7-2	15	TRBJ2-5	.	CASSLLGQGGDTQYF	TGTGCCAGCAGCTTGCTGGGACAGGGGGGTGACACCCAGTACTTC
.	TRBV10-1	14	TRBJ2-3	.	CASSDPGTDDTQYF	TGCGCCAGCAGTGACCCAGGGACTGATGATACGCAGTATTTT
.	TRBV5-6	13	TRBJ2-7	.	CASSLGADGEQYF	TGTGCCAGCAGCTTGGGGGCCGACGGCGAGCAGTACTTC
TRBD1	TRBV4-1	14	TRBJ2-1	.	CASSRRQGSNEQFF	TGCGCCAGCAGCCGAAGACAGGGGTCGAATGAGCAGTTCTTC
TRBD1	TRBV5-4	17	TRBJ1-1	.	CASSSRDRGWRNTEAFF	TGTGCCAGCAGCTCCCGGGACAGGGGGTGGCGGAACACTGAAGCTTTCTTT
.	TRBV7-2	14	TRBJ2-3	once	CASSLGPRADTQYF	TGTGCCAGCAGCTTGGGACCTAGGGCAGATACGCAGTATTTT
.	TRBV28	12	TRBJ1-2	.	CASSPRTYGYTF	TGTGCCAGCAGTCCCAGGACCTATGGCTACACCTTC
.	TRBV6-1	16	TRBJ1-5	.	CASSEAPGHSNQPQHF	TGTGCCAGCAGTGAAGCCCCCGGCCATAGCAATCAGCCCCAGCATTTT
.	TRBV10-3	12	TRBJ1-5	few	CAIGPSNQPQHF	TGTGCCATCGGGCCGTCAAATCAGCCCCAGCATTTT
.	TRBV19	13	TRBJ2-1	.	CASNHRGLNEQFF	TGTGCCAGTAACCACCGGGGTCTAAATGAGCAGTTCTTC
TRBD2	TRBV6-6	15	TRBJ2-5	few	CASSALAGGQETQYF	TGTGCCAGCAGTGCACTAGCGGGAGGGCAAGAGACCCAGTACTTC
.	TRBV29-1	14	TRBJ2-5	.	CSVSERGSKETQYF	TGCAGCGTATCGGAAAGGGGTTCAAAAGAGACCCAGTACTTC
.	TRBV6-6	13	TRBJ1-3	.	CASGESSGNTIYF	TGTGCCAGCGGGGAAAGCTCTGGAAACACCATATATTTT
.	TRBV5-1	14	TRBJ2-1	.	CASSLGGPYNEQFF	TGCGCCAGCAGCTTGGGCGGGCCCTACAATGAGCAGTTCTTC
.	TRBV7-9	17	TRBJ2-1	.	CASSSGLPRSSYNEQFF	TGTGCCAGCAGCTCAGGACTCCCCCGAAGCTCCTACAATGAGCAGTTCTTC
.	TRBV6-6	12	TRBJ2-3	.	CALRAGTDTQYF	TGTGCCTTGCGGGCTGGGACAGATACGCAGTATTTT
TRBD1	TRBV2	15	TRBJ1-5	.	CASRPDRAADQPQHF	TGTGCCAGCAGACCCGACAGGGCTGCGGATCAGCCCCAGCATTTT
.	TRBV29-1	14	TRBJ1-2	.	CSVAQAGSNYGYTF	TGCAGCGTTGCTCAGGCAGGCTCAAACTATGGCTACACCTTC